A single sample is the source of the 10 T cell receptor beta chains below, sequenced in a study of patients and donors after allogeneic stem cell transplantation. TCRdb itself ran the RT-PCR reads through MiXCR, one entry per CDR3 protein. The sample lists 110,000 or so distinct CDR3 sequences, around 33% occurring once. The specimen was blood, either unsorted or a sorted T cell fraction (not recorded which). The origin of the receptors is a human donor who was either an allogeneic HSCT recipient or a stem cell or donor lymphocyte infusion donor (not recorded which). It is not recorded whose cells these are; they may come from a transplant donor.

This clonotype was observed a few times. CDR3 region: CASSGRQVQHQPQHF. The CDR3 coding sequence is TGTGCCAGTAGTGGCCGACAGGTGCAGCATCAGCCCCAGCATTTT. The rearrangement uses TRBV19 and TRBJ1-5; a possible D gene is TRBD1 (6 bases). Trimming cost V 5 bases and J 5 bases, with 16 bases left between them. Looked up from germline, CDR1 is LNHDA and CDR2 is SQIVND (reference sequence). The CDR3 is 15 amino acids.

This clonotype has more than one count but fewer than ten. This chain connects TRBV7-2 to TRBJ1-1; D ambiguous. Germline V gene sequence: CDR1 SGHTA, CDR2 FQGNSA. V lost 5 bases, J lost 1 base, and 8 bases lay in between. This CDR3 comprises 13 residues. The CDR3 loop is CASSQHPNTEAFF. The CDR3 nucleotides read TGTGCCAGCAGCCAACATCCGAACACTGAAGCTTTCTTT. Supplemented by reference TRBV7-2 and TRBJ1-1, the full variable domain reads GAGVSQSPSNKVTEKGKDVELRCDPISGHTALYWYRQSLGQGLEFLIYFQGNSAPDKSGLPSDRFSAERTGGSVSTLTIQRTQQEDSAVYLCASSQHPNTEAFFGQGTRLTVV.

The rearrangement joins TRBV7-3 to TRBJ1-2; the match to TRBD1 covers 9 bases. The V gene's germline CDR1 is SGHTA and CDR2 FQGTGA. This CDR3 has 15 amino acids. Losses at the gene ends were 5 bases for V and 4 bases for J; bases not matched to a gene: 8. The CDR3 is CASSPTGGPPYGYTF. The CDR3 DNA reads as TGTGCCAGCAGCCCCACAGGGGGCCCTCCCTATGGCTACACCTTC.

The chain uses TRBV28 and TRBJ1-2; 7 bases map to TRBD1. Losses at the gene ends were 8 bases for V and 6 bases for J; bases not matched to a gene: 9. The CDR3 runs to 13 residues. Germline V CDR1 and CDR2: MDHEN, SYDVKM. The CDR3 DNA reads as TGTGCCAGCTCCACCCTGACAGGGAATGGCTACACCTTC. Translating gives CASSTLTGNGYTF.

This clonotype has just a few counts. The rearrangement uses TRBV6-1 and TRBJ1-1; 11 nucleotides match TRBD1. There are 18 residues in the CDR3. CDR1 MNHNS and CDR2 SASEGT come from the germline V gene. With 6 bases clipped from V and 5 bases from J, the junction kept 17 bases outside the gene matches. CDR3 region: CASRTTLGQGAGGTEAFF. CDR3 DNA sequence: TGTGCCAGCAGGACCACTCTAGGACAGGGGGCAGGAGGAACTGAAGCTTTCTTT.

This clonotype has more than one count but fewer than ten. This chain connects TRBV7-2 to TRBJ2-2, with unresolved D. The CDR3 consists of 15 residues. Germline-derived CDR1 and CDR2 are SGHTA and FQGNSA. Between the trimmed V and J ends, which lost 1 base and 2 bases, there was a span of 8 bases. CDR3 DNA: TGTGCCAGCAGCTTAGGCGGACCCAACACCGGGGAGCTGTTTTTT. It is translated as CASSLGGPNTGELFF. The full variable domain, in which reference TRBV7-2 and TRBJ2-2 provide the parts outside the CDR3, is GAGVSQSPSNKVTEKGKDVELRCDPISGHTALYWYRQSLGQGLEFLIYFQGNSAPDKSGLPSDRFSAERTGGSVSTLTIQRTQQEDSAVYLCASSLGGPNTGELFFGEGSRLTVL.

This sequence joins TRBV12-3 or TRBV12-4 and TRBJ1-5; no clear D. The germline V and J ends were trimmed by 2 bases and 4 bases, with 12 bases remaining between them. CDR3 size: 15 residues. The CDR3 sequence is CASSLSRVGNQPQHF. The CDR3 region has the DNA TGTGCCAGCAGTTTAAGTAGGGTAGGGAATCAGCCCCAGCATTTT.

This chain links TRBV12-3 or TRBV12-4 with TRBJ2-2, with D perhaps matching TRBD2 (6 bases). The V end was cut by 7 bases, the J end by 1 base, with 10 bases between. The CDR3 is 14 amino acids. CDR3 protein: CASTSGGNTGELFF. The DNA of the CDR3 is TGTGCCAGCACCTCCGGGGGGAACACCGGGGAGCTGTTTTTT.

This clonotype showed up just a few times. V and J are TRBV5-5 and TRBJ1-1; 7 positions agree with TRBD1. CDR1 is SGHKS, CDR2 YYEKEE, per germline (reference sequence). The CDR3 spans 15 residues. V shed 4 bases, J shed 2 bases, and the junction held 8 bases outside the gene matches. This CDR3 is CASSTLTGINTEAFF. The CDR3 nucleotides read TGTGCCAGCAGCACCTTGACAGGGATAAACACTGAAGCTTTCTTT.

The rearrangement joins TRBV7-9 to TRBJ2-2; D remains ambiguous. Germline CDR1 reads SEHNR; CDR2 reads FQNEAQ (reference sequence). This CDR3 is 13 amino acids long. Deletions cut 1 base from V and 3 bases from J, with 3 bases between. CDR3 region: CASSLGYTGELFF. DNA for the CDR3: TGTGCCAGCAGCTTAGGGTACACCGGGGAGCTGTTTTTT.